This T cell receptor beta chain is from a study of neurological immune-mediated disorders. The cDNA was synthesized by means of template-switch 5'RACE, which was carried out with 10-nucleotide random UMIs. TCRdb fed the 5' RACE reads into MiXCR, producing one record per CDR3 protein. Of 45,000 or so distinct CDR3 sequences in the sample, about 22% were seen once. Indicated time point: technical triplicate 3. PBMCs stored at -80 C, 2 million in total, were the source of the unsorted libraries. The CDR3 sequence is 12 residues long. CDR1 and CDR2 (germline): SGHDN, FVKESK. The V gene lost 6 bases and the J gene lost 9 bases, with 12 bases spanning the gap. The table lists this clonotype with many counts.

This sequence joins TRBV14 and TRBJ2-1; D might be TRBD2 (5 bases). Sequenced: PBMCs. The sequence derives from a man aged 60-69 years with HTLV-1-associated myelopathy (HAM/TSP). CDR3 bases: TGTGCCAGCAGTGCGGGTTTCGGTGAGCAGTTCTTC. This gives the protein CASSAGFGEQFF.